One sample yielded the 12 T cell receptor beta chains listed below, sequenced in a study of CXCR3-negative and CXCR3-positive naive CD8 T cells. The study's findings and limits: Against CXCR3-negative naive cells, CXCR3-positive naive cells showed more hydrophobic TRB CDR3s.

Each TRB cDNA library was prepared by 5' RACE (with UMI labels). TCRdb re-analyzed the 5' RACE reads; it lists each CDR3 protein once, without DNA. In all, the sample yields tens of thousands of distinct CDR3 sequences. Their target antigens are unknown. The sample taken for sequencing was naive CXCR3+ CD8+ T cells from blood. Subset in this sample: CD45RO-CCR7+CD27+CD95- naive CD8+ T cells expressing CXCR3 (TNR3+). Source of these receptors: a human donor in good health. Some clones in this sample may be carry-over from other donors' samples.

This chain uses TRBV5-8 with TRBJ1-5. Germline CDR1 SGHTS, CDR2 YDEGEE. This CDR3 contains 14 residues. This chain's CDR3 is CASSLLTSNQPQHF. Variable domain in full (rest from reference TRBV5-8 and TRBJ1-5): EAGVTQSPTHLIKTRGQQATLRCSPISGHTSVYWYQQALGLGLQFLLWYDEGEERNRGNFPPRFSGRQFPNYSSELNVNALELEDSALYLCASSLLTSNQPQHFGDGTRLSIL.

CDR3 residues: CASSYTWGNTEAFF. The chain combines TRBV28 with TRBJ1-1. The CDR3 contains 14 residues. Germline V CDR1 and CDR2: MDHEN, SYDVKM.

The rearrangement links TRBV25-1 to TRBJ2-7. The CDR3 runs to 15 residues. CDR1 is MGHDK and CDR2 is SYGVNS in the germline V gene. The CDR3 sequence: CASSELLGNYDEQYF.

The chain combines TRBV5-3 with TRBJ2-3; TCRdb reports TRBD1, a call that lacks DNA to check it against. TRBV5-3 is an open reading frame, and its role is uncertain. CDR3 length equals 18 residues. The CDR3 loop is CARSSSDWTPGTTDTQYF.

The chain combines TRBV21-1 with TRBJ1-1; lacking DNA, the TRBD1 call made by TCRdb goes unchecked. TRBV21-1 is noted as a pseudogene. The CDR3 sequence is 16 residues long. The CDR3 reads CASSNTDRGKNTEAFF.

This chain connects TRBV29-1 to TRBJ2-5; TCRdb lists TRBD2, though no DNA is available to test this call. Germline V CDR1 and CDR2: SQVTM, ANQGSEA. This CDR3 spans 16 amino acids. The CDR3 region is CSVEDTLAGVIETQYF.

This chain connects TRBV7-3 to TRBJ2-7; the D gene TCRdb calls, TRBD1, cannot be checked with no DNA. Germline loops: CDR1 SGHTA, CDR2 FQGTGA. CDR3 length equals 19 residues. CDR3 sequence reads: CASSPHPRQGILVAYEQYF.

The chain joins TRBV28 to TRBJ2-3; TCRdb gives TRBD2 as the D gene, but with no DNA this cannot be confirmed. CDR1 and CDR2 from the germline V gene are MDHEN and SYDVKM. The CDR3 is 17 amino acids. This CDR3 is CASSPSNGLADTDTQYF.

The CDR3 loop is CASSLDVNEQFF. This chain uses TRBV12-3 or TRBV12-4 with TRBJ2-1. The CDR3 extends over 12 amino acids.

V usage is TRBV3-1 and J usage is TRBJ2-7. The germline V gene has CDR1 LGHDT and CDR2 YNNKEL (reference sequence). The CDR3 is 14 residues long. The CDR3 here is CASSQGTFPYEQYF.

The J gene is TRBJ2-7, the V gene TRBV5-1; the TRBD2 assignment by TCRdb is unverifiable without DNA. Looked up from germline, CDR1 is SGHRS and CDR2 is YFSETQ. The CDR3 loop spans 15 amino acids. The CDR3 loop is CASSWRGGSADEQYF.

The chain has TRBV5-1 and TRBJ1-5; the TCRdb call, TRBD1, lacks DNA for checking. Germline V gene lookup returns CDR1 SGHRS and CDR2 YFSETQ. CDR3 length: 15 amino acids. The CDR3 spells CVSSLGTGYDQPQHF.